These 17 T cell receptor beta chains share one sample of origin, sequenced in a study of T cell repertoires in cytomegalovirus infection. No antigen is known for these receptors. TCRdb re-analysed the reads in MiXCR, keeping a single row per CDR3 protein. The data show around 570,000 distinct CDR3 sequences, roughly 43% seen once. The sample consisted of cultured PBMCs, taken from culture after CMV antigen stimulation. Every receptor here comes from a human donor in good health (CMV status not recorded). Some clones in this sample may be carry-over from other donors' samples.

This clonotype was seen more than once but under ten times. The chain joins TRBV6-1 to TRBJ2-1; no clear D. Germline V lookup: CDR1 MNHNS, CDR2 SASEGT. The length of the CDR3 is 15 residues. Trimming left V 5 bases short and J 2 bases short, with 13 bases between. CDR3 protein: CASSKDPGPYNEQFF. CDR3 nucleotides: TGTGCCAGCAGTAAAGACCCGGGCCCCTACAATGAGCAGTTCTTC.

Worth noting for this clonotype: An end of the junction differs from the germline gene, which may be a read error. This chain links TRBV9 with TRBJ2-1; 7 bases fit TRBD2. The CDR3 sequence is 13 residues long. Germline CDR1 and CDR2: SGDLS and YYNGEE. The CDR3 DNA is TGTGCCAGCAGCGTGGGACGAGAGGGAGGGATTACCTTC. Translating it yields CASSVGREGGITF. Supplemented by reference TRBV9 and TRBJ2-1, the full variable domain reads DSGVTQTPKHLITATGQRVTLRCSPRSGDLSVYWYQQSLDQGLQFLIQYYNGEERAKGNILERFSAQQFPDLHSELNLSSLELGDSALYFCASSVGREGGITFGPGTRLTVL.

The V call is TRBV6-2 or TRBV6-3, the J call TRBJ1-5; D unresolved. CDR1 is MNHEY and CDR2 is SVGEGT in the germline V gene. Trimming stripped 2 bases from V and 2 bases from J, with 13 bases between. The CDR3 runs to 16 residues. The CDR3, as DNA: TGTGCCAGCAGTTACGATGCCCGGAGAGGCAATCAGCCCCAGCATTTT. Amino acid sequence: CASSYDARRGNQPQHF.

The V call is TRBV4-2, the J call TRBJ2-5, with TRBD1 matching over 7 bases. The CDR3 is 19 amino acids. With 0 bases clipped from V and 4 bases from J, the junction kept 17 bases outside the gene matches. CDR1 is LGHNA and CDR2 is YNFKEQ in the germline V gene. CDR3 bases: TGTGCCAGCAGCCAAGATGTGGCCACAGGGGTGGGGTCCCGAGAGACCCAGTACTTC. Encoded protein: CASSQDVATGVGSRETQYF.

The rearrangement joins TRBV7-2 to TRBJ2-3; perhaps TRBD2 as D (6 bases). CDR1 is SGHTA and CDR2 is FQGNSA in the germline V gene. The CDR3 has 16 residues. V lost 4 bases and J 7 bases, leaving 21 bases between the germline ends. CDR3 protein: CASSSPGPRAGNTQYF. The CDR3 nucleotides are TGTGCCAGCAGCTCCCCCGGGCCCAGGGCGGGAAATACGCAGTATTTT.

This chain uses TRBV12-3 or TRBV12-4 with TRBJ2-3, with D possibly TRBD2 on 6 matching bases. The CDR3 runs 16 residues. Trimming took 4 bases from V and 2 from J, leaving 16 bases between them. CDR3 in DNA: TGTGCCAGCAGTTCTACACTAGCCGGAACCACAGATACGCAGTATTTT. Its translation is CASSSTLAGTTDTQYF.

The CDR3 sequence is CSARDRARGNGYTF. The CDR3 nucleotides read TGCAGTGCTAGAGACCGGGCCCGGGGGAACGGCTACACCTTC. The V gene is TRBV20-1, the J gene TRBJ1-2; perhaps TRBD1 as D (5 bases). The CDR3 is 14 residues long. In germline, CDR1 is DFQATT, CDR2 SNEGSKA (reference sequence). Trimming stripped 0 bases from V and 8 bases from J, with 16 bases between.

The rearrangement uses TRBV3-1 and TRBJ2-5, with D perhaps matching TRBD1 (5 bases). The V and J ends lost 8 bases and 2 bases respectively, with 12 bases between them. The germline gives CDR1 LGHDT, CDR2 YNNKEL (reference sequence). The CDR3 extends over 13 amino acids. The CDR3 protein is CASGLGHQETQYF. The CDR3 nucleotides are TGTGCCAGCGGTCTAGGACATCAAGAGACCCAGTACTTC.

CDR3 sequence (DNA): TGTGCCAGCAGTGCAGCGGGAGGAACCTACGAGCAGTACTTC. Its translation: CASSAAGGTYEQYF. The J gene is TRBJ2-7, the V gene TRBV6-1; 9 bases match TRBD2. The CDR3 has 14 amino acids. Germline V CDR1 and CDR2: MNHNS, SASEGT. Trimming removed 4 bases from V and 2 bases from J; junction bases left unmatched: 3.

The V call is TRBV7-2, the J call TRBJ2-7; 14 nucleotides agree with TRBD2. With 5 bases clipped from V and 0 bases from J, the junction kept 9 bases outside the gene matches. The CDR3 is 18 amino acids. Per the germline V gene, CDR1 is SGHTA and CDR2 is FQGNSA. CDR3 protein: CASSPGLAGEWDSYEQYF. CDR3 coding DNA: TGTGCCAGCAGCCCGGGACTAGCGGGAGAGTGGGACTCCTACGAGCAGTACTTC. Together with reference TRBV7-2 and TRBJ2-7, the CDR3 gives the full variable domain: GAGVSQSPSNKVTEKGKDVELRCDPISGHTALYWYRQSLGQGLEFLIYFQGNSAPDKSGLPSDRFSAERTGGSVSTLTIQRTQQEDSAVYLCASSPGLAGEWDSYEQYFGPGTRLTVT.

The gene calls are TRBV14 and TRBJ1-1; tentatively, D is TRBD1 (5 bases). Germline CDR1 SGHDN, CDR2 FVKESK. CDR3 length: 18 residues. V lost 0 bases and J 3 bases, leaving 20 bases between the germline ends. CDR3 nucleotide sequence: TGTGCCAGCAGCCAAGAAGGCGGGATTCCAGGGACGGACACTGAAGCTTTCTTT. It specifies CASSQEGGIPGTDTEAFF.

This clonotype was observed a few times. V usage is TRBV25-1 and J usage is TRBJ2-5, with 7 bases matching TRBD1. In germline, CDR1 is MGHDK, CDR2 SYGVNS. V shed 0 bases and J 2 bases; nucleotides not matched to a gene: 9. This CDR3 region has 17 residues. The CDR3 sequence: CASSEYGTAITQETQYF. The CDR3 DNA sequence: TGTGCCAGCAGTGAATATGGGACAGCAATAACACAAGAGACCCAGTACTTC.

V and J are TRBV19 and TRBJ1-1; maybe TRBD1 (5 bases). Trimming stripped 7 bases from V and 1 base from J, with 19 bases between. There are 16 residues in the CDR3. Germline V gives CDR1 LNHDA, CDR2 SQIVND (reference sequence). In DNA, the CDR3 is TGTGCCAGTACACCGGTGGTCCGGAGGGGGAACACTGAAGCTTTCTTT. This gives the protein CASTPVVRRGNTEAFF.

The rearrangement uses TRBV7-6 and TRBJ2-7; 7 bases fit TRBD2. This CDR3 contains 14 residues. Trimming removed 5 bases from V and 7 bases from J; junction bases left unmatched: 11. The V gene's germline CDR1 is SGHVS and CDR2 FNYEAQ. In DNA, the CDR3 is TGTGCCAGCAGCCGGGCGGGGGAGATGGGGGAGCAGTACTTC. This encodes CASSRAGEMGEQYF. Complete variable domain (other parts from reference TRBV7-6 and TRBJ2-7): GAGVSQSPRYKVTKRGQDVALRCDPISGHVSLYWYRQALGQGPEFLTYFNYEAQQDKSGLPNDRFSAERPEGSISTLTIQRTEQRDSAMYRCASSRAGEMGEQYFGPGTRLTVT.

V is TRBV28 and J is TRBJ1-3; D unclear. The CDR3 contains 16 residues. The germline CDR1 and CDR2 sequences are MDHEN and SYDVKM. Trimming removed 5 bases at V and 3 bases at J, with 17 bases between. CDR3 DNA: TGTGCCAGCAGTCCAGCCGGGCAGCTTGGTGGAAACACCATATATTTT. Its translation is CASSPAGQLGGNTIYF.

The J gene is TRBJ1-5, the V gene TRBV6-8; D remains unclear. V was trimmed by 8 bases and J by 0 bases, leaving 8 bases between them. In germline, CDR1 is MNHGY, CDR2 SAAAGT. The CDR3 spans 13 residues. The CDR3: CASGRNSNQPQHF. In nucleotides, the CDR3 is TGTGCCAGCGGAAGAAATAGCAATCAGCCCCAGCATTTT.

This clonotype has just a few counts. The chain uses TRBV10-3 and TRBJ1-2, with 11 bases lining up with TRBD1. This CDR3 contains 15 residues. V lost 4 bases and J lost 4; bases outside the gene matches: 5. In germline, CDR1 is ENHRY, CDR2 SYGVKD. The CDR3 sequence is CAISGDRGIGYGYTF. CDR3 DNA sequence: TGTGCCATCAGTGGGGACAGGGGGATCGGCTATGGCTACACCTTC.